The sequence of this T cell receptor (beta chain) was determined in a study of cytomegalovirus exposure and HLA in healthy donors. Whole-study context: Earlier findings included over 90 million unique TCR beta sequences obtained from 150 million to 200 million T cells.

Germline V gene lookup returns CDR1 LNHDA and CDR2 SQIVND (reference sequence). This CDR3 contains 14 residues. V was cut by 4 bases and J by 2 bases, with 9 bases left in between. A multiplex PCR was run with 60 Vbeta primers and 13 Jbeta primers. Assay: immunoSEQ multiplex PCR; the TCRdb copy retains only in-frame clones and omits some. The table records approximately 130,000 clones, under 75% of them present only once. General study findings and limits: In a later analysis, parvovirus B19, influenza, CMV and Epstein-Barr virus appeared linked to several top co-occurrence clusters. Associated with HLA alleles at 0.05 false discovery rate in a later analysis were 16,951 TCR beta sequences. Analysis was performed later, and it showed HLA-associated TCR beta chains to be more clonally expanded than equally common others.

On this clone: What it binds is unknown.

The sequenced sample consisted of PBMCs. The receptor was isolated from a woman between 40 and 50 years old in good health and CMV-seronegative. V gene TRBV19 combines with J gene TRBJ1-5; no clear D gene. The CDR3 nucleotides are TGTGCCAGTAGTACGGGGTTTGGCAATCAGCCCCAGCATTTT. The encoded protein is CASSTGFGNQPQHF.